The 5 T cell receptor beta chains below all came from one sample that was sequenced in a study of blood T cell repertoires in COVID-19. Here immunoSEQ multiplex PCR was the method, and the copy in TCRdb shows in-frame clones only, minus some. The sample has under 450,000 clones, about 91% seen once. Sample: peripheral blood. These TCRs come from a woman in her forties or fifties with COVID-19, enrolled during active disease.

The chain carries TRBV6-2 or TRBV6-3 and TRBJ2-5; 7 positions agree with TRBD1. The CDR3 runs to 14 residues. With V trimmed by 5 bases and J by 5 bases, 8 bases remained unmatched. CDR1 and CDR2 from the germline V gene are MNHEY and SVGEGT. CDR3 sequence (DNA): TGTGCCAGCAGTAGAGGGGGCAGCTTTGAGACCCAGTACTTC. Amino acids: CASSRGGSFETQYF.

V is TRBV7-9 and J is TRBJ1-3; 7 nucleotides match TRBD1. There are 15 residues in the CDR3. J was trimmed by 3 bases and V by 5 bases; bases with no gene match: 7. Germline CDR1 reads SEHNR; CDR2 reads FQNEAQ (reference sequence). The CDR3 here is CASSSESGGGNTIYF. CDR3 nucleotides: TGTGCCAGCAGCAGCGAATCAGGGGGTGGAAACACCATATATTTT. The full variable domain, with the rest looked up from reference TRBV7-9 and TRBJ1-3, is DTGVSQNPRHKITKRGQNVTFRCDPISEHNRLYWYRQTLGQGPEFLTYFQNEAQLEKSRLLSDRFSAERPKGSFSTLEIQRTEQGDSAMYLCASSSESGGGNTIYFGEGSWLTVV.

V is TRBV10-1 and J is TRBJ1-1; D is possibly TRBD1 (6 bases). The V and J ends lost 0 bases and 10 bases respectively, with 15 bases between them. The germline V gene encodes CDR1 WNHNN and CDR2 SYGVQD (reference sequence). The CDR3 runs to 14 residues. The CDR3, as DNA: TGCGCCAGCAGTGAGTCTGGACAGTGGCGTAGAGCTTTCTTT. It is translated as CASSESGQWRRAFF.

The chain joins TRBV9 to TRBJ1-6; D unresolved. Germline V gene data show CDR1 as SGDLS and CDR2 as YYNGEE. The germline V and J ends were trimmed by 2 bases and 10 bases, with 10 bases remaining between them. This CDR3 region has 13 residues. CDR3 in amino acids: CASSVGWASPLHF. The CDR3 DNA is TGTGCCAGCAGCGTCGGCTGGGCCTCACCCCTCCACTTT. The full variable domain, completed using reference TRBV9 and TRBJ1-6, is DSGVTQTPKHLITATGQRVTLRCSPRSGDLSVYWYQQSLDQGLQFLIQYYNGEERAKGNILERFSAQQFPDLHSELNLSSLELGDSALYFCASSVGWASPLHFGNGTRLTVT.

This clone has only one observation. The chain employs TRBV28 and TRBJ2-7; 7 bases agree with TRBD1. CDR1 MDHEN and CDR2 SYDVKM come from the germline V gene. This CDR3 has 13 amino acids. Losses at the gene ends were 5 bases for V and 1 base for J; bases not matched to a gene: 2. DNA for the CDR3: TGTGCCAGCAGTGCGACAGGGTCCTACGAGCAGTACTTC. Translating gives CASSATGSYEQYF.